The 13 T cell receptor beta chains presented below share a single source sample, sequenced in a study of early T cells in non-severe SARS-CoV-2 infection. In TCRdb, the 5' RACE reads were re-called with MiXCR into one record per CDR3 protein. The table includes over 50,000 distinct CDR3 sequences, more than 10% detected once. The sequencing sample was made of whole blood. The receptor set was obtained from an adult who was a healthcare worker with PCR-confirmed SARS-CoV-2 infection or an uninfected control (not recorded which).

Notes on this clonotype: A read error is possible here, since a much larger clone lies one base away. Since the CDR3 does not end with the conserved phenylalanine or tryptophan, this likely comes from a read error. V usage is TRBV11-2 and J usage is TRBJ2-7, with D perhaps TRBD2 (6 bases). Per the germline V gene, CDR1 is SGHAT and CDR2 is FQNNGV. Trimming cost V 5 bases and J 6 bases, with 14 bases left between them. This CDR3 region has 13 residues. Here the CDR3 reads CASSPRDFLEQYS. The DNA for the CDR3 is TGTGCCAGCAGCCCCCGGGACTTCCTCGAGCAGTACTCC.

This clonotype was counted a few times. The chain combines TRBV9 with TRBJ1-2; TRBD1 is a possible D gene (5 bases). This CDR3 contains 15 residues. Trimming took 3 bases from V and 5 from J, leaving 17 bases between them. The germline CDR1 and CDR2 sequences are SGDLS and YYNGEE. DNA for the CDR3: TGTGCCAGCAGCGACAACCGCAAAGACAGATATGGCTACACCTTC. This gives the protein CASSDNRKDRYGYTF.

This chain connects TRBV11-2 to TRBJ2-3; 8 bases line up with TRBD1. V shed 1 base, J shed 5 bases, and the junction held 2 bases outside the gene matches. The length of the CDR3 is 14 residues. The V gene's germline CDR1 is SGHAT and CDR2 FQNNGV. This CDR3 is CASSLGRGLDTQYF. As DNA, the CDR3 is TGTGCCAGCAGCTTAGGCAGGGGGCTAGATACGCAGTATTTT.

This clonotype occurred many times. The chain employs TRBV12-3 or TRBV12-4 and TRBJ2-5; D ambiguous. Trimming removed 6 bases at V and 5 bases at J, with 19 bases between. The CDR3 is made up of 15 amino acids. This CDR3 is CASSRLVGDQETQYF. DNA of the CDR3: TGTGCCAGCAGCCGCCTGGTCGGAGATCAGGAGACCCAGTACTTC.

This clonotype was recorded many times. V is TRBV7-6 and J is TRBJ1-4; no reliable D call. V gave up 8 bases and J gave up 0 bases, with 7 bases separating them. The germline V gene has CDR1 SGHVS and CDR2 FNYEAQ. This CDR3 has 13 amino acids. The CDR3 loop is CASRGSTNEKLFF. The CDR3 DNA reads as TGTGCCAGCCGGGGATCAACTAATGAAAAACTGTTTTTT. Using reference TRBV7-6 and TRBJ1-4 for the parts outside the CDR3, the full variable domain is GAGVSQSPRYKVTKRGQDVALRCDPISGHVSLYWYRQALGQGPEFLTYFNYEAQQDKSGLPNDRFSAERPEGSISTLTIQRTEQRDSAMYRCASRGSTNEKLFFGSGTQLSVL.

This clonotype has at least ten counts. V and J are TRBV7-2 and TRBJ2-7; 12 positions agree with TRBD2. CDR1 is SGHTA and CDR2 is FQGNSA in the germline V gene. The CDR3 has 15 amino acids. V was pared by 2 bases and J by 9 bases, with 8 bases of the junction left unmatched. CDR3 nucleotides: TGTGCCAGCAGCTTAACAAGGACTAGCGGGGTGAGGCAGTACTTC. Translation gives CASSLTRTSGVRQYF.

Many counts were recorded for this clonotype. V usage is TRBV12-3 or TRBV12-4 and J usage is TRBJ2-1; the D gene could be TRBD1 or TRBD2 (6 bases each). V dropped 2 bases and J dropped 14 bases, with 19 bases sitting between them. The CDR3 has 14 residues. CDR3 loop: CASSLLPGGSREFF. The CDR3 DNA reads TGTGCCAGCAGTTTACTCCCCGGGGGCTCCAGGGAGTTCTTC.

This clonotype occurred a few times. V gene TRBV6-1 combines with J gene TRBJ1-5; D uncertain. The length of the CDR3 is 16 residues. CDR1 and CDR2 from the germline V gene are MNHNS and SASEGT. Trimming shortened V by 2 bases and J by 1 base, and 12 bases separated the two germline ends. Here the CDR3 DNA reads TGTGCCAGCAGTGAAACTCGGCGGCTAAGCAATCAGCCCCAGCATTTT. Translation: CASSETRRLSNQPQHF.

This clonotype was counted at least ten times. The gene calls are TRBV12-2 and TRBJ1-5; the D call of TRBD1 is as the table states it, not checked on the DNA. TRBV12-2 is classified as a pseudogene. The CDR3 has 15 residues. CDR3: CASRRKYRDNQPQHF. CDR3 sequence (DNA): TGTGCAAGTCGCCGAAAGTACAGGGACAATCAGCCCCAGCATTTT.

The DNA for the CDR3 is TGCAGCGTTGGCGAACAGGCTAACTATGGCTACACCTTC. Its translation is CSVGEQANYGYTF. The V gene is TRBV29-1, the J gene TRBJ1-2; TRBD1 might be the D (5 bases). CDR3 length equals 13 residues. CDR1 and CDR2 (germline): SQVTM, ANQGSEA. V was pared by 4 bases and J by 0 bases, with 9 bases between.

This clonotype has a count of ten or more. The J gene is TRBJ2-1, the V gene TRBV7-8, with D perhaps TRBD2 (6 bases). The CDR3 has 14 amino acids. Trimming removed 0 bases at V and 8 bases at J, with 11 bases between. The germline CDR1 and CDR2 sequences are SGHVS and FQNEAQ. The CDR3 coding sequence is TGTGCCAGCAGCTTAGCGGGGGGTAGGGATGAGCAGTTCTTC. The encoded protein is CASSLAGGRDEQFF.

This chain connects TRBV29-1 to TRBJ2-7; perhaps D is TRBD1 or TRBD2 (5 bases each). The CDR3 extends over 14 amino acids. With 7 bases removed from V and 0 bases from J, the gap between germline ends came to 16 bases. Germline V lookup: CDR1 SQVTM, CDR2 ANQGSEA. The CDR3 coding sequence is TGCAGCGCTGTAGGGACGGAATACTCCTACGAGCAGTACTTC. Amino acid sequence: CSAVGTEYSYEQYF.

Ten or more counts support this clonotype. This CDR3 reads CASEGNYEQYF. In DNA, the CDR3 is TGTGCTAGTGAGGGGAACTACGAGCAGTACTTC. J is TRBJ2-7 and V is TRBV12-5; D may be TRBD1 (5 bases). There are 11 residues in the CDR3. V was shortened by 7 bases and J by 3 bases, with 7 bases between the two germline ends. Germline CDR1 and CDR2: LGHNT and FRNRAP.